The clone carrying this TCR beta chain came up a few times. Antigen specificity is unknown. The sample belongs to a study of T cell repertoires in cytomegalovirus infection. TCRdb reprocessed the reads via MiXCR and lists one record per CDR3 protein. The table has fewer than 1,000,000 distinct CDR3 sequences, about 33% seen once. This sequence was found in a human donor in good health (CMV status not recorded). Some clones in this sample may be carry-over from other donors' samples. The sample consisted of cultured CD8+ T cells from PBMCs, taken from culture after CMV antigen stimulation.

The CDR3 sequence is CASSPHGTGGIYEQYF. Written as DNA, the CDR3 is TGTGCCAGCAGTCCCCACGGGACAGGGGGAATCTACGAGCAGTACTTC. The V call is TRBV12-3 or TRBV12-4, the J call TRBJ2-7, with 11 bases that match TRBD1. The length of the CDR3 is 16 residues. The ends lost 5 bases at V and 3 bases at J; junction bases unmatched: 9.